Listed below are T cell receptor beta chains from one sample, sequenced in a study of blood T cell repertoires in COVID-19. The method was immunoSEQ multiplex PCR; TCRdb's version includes in-frame clones alone and lacks a portion of them. The repertoire holds approximately 300,000 clones, with 86% as singletons. Sequencing was performed on peripheral blood. Receptors were obtained from a woman aged 45-65 years with acute or convalescent COVID-19. Both conserved end residues are part of each CDR3. Fields, in order: J gene, V gene, D gene, clone size, CDR3 DNA, CDR3 protein. D genes are given only for firm matches. For some rows the clone size is stated as once, few or many, or as a class when expanded; others skip it.

j_gene: TRBJ2-1
v_gene: TRBV28
d_gene: TRBD2
abundance: once
CDR3nt: TGTGCCAGCAGTTCACCCCACACTAGCGGGAGGGCCAATGAGCAGTTCTTC
CDR3aa: CASSSPHTSGRANEQFF

j_gene: TRBJ1-1
v_gene: TRBV18
d_gene: TRBD1
abundance: -
CDR3nt: TGTGCCAGCTCACCATTGGGACAGTATGACACTGAAGCTTTCTTT
CDR3aa: CASSPLGQYDTEAFF

j_gene: TRBJ2-1
v_gene: TRBV4-1
d_gene: TRBD2
abundance: -
CDR3nt: TGCGCCAGCAGCCTTGGACTAGCGGGAGGCTATGAGCAGTTCTTC
CDR3aa: CASSLGLAGGYEQFF

j_gene: TRBJ1-1
v_gene: TRBV6-5
d_gene: TRBD1
abundance: -
CDR3nt: TGTGCCATTACGGAGGACAGGGAAGCTTTCTTT
CDR3aa: CAITEDREAFF

j_gene: TRBJ1-2
v_gene: TRBV12-3/TRBV12-4
d_gene: -
abundance: once
CDR3nt: TGTGCCAGCACCCGAGAGGGATTCTATGGCTACACCTTC
CDR3aa: CASTREGFYGYTF

j_gene: TRBJ1-5
v_gene: TRBV24-1
d_gene: -
abundance: -
CDR3nt: TGTGCCACCAGTGAGAAAGATCGGGAGGCGCAGCCCCAGCATTTT
CDR3aa: CATSEKDREAQPQHF

j_gene: TRBJ2-2
v_gene: TRBV25-1
d_gene: -
abundance: -
CDR3nt: TGTGCCAGCAGTGAAGGGCATAGGGGTGACACCGGGGAGCTGTTTTTT
CDR3aa: CASSEGHRGDTGELFF

j_gene: TRBJ1-4
v_gene: TRBV18
d_gene: -
abundance: -
CDR3nt: TGTGCCAGCTCACCACCGTATGCAACTAATGAAAAACTGTTTTTT
CDR3aa: CASSPPYATNEKLFF

j_gene: TRBJ2-5
v_gene: TRBV11-3
d_gene: -
abundance: -
CDR3nt: TGTGCCAGCAGCCCCACGAGCGGACAAGAGACCCAGTACTTC
CDR3aa: CASSPTSGQETQYF

j_gene: TRBJ2-2
v_gene: TRBV20-1
d_gene: TRBD1
abundance: -
CDR3nt: TGCAGTGCTAGTCCCGGGACAGGGCATAGGGGCGGGGAGCTGTTTTTT
CDR3aa: CSASPGTGHRGGELFF

j_gene: TRBJ1-5
v_gene: TRBV28
d_gene: -
abundance: -
CDR3nt: TGTGCCAGCAGTTCTATTCCGGGCAGGGGACATCAGCCCCAGCATTTT
CDR3aa: CASSSIPGRGHQPQHF

j_gene: TRBJ1-5
v_gene: TRBV28
d_gene: -
abundance: -
CDR3nt: TGTGCCAGCGGAACCCTCGGGGGGGCCGGTCAGCCCCAGCATTTT
CDR3aa: CASGTLGGAGQPQHF

j_gene: TRBJ2-1
v_gene: TRBV6-1
d_gene: TRBD2
abundance: -
CDR3nt: TGTGCCAGCAGTGATGTACTAGCGGGAAATGGCAATGAGCAGTTCTTC
CDR3aa: CASSDVLAGNGNEQFF

j_gene: TRBJ1-2
v_gene: TRBV10-2
d_gene: TRBD1
abundance: -
CDR3nt: TGCGCCAGCAGTGCGACAGGGGGCCAACCGAATGGCTACACCTTC
CDR3aa: CASSATGGQPNGYTF

j_gene: TRBJ1-2
v_gene: TRBV28
d_gene: -
abundance: -
CDR3nt: TGTGCCAGCAGTTTGGGAGACATCTATGGCTACACCTTC
CDR3aa: CASSLGDIYGYTF

j_gene: TRBJ2-7
v_gene: TRBV28
d_gene: -
abundance: -
CDR3nt: TGTGCCAGCAGTTTCAGGAACCCCTACGAGCAGTACTTC
CDR3aa: CASSFRNPYEQYF

j_gene: TRBJ2-1
v_gene: TRBV7-8
d_gene: TRBD2
abundance: -
CDR3nt: TGTGCCAGCAGCTCGGGACTAGCGGCTTACAATGAGCAGTTCTTC
CDR3aa: CASSSGLAAYNEQFF

j_gene: TRBJ2-1
v_gene: TRBV7-8
d_gene: -
abundance: -
CDR3nt: TGTGCCAGCAGCTCTATCCGGAATGAGCAGTTCTTC
CDR3aa: CASSSIRNEQFF

j_gene: TRBJ2-1
v_gene: TRBV19
d_gene: TRBD2
abundance: -
CDR3nt: TGTGCCACAGAAGGCGGGAGGAGAAACAATGAGCAGTTCTTC
CDR3aa: CATEGGRRNNEQFF

j_gene: TRBJ1-1
v_gene: TRBV19
d_gene: TRBD1
abundance: once
CDR3nt: TGTGCCAGTAGCACTGAGAGGACAGGGGACACTGAAGCTTTCTTT
CDR3aa: CASSTERTGDTEAFF

j_gene: TRBJ2-5
v_gene: TRBV28
d_gene: -
abundance: -
CDR3nt: TGTGCCAGCAGTTCTCACCCTGACCCCGGCTCCTACCGAGGGACCCAGTACTTC
CDR3aa: CASSSHPDPGSYRGTQYF

j_gene: TRBJ2-3
v_gene: TRBV7-9
d_gene: -
abundance: -
CDR3nt: TGTGCCAGCAGCTACAGGGGGGGTGGCACAGATACGCAGTATTTT
CDR3aa: CASSYRGGGTDTQYF

j_gene: TRBJ1-1
v_gene: TRBV7-9
d_gene: -
abundance: -
CDR3nt: TGTGCCAGCAGCTCCTACCCGGGGGGGGTGAACACTGAAGCTTTCTTT
CDR3aa: CASSSYPGGVNTEAFF

j_gene: TRBJ1-3
v_gene: TRBV19
d_gene: -
abundance: -
CDR3nt: TGTGCCAGTAGTACAGGCTCTGGAAACACCATATATTTT
CDR3aa: CASSTGSGNTIYF

j_gene: TRBJ1-3
v_gene: TRBV11-2
d_gene: -
abundance: -
CDR3nt: TGTGCCAGCACCCCAAGACACCACTCTGGAAACACCATATATTTT
CDR3aa: CASTPRHHSGNTIYF

j_gene: TRBJ1-1
v_gene: TRBV5-1
d_gene: -
abundance: -
CDR3nt: TGCGCCAGCAGCTTGGCCGGGATGAACACTGAAGCTTTCTTT
CDR3aa: CASSLAGMNTEAFF

j_gene: TRBJ1-6
v_gene: TRBV9
d_gene: TRBD1
abundance: -
CDR3nt: TGTGCCAGCAGCGAACAGGGGGCGAGTAATAATTCACCCCTCCACTTT
CDR3aa: CASSEQGASNNSPLHF

j_gene: TRBJ2-7
v_gene: TRBV7-2
d_gene: TRBD2
abundance: few
CDR3nt: TGTGCCAGCAGCCCCTCCCTGACTAGCCGCGAGCAGTACTTC
CDR3aa: CASSPSLTSREQYF

j_gene: TRBJ2-7
v_gene: TRBV21-1
d_gene: -
abundance: -
CDR3nt: TGTGCCAGCCCTCCATCTGAGAGCTCCTACGAGCAGTACTTC
CDR3aa: CASPPSESSYEQYF